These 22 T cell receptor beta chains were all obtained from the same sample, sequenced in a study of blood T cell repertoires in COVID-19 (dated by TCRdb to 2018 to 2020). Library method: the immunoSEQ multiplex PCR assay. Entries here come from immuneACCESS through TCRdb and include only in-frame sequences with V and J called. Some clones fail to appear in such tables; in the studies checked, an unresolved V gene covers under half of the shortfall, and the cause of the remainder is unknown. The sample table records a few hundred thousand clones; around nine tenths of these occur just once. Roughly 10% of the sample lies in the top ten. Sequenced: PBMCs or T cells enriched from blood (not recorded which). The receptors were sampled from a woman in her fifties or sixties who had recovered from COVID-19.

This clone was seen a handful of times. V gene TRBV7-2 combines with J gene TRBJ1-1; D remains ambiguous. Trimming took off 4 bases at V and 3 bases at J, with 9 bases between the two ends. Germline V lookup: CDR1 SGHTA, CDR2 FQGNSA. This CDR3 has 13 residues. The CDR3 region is CASSSDTHTEAFF. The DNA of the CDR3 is TGTGCCAGCAGCTCCGATACACACACTGAAGCTTTCTTT.

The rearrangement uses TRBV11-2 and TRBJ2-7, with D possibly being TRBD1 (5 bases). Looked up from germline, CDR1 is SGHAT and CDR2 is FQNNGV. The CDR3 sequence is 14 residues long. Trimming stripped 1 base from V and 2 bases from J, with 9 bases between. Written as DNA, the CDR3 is TGTGCCAGCAGCTTAGTGTCAGGGACCTACGAGCAGTACTTC. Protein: CASSLVSGTYEQYF.

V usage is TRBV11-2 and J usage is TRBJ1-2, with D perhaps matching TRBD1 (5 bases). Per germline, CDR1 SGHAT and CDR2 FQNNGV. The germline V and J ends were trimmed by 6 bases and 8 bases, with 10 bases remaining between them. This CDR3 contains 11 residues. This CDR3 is CASSLSGGYTF. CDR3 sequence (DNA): TGTGCCAGCAGTTTATCAGGGGGCTACACCTTC.

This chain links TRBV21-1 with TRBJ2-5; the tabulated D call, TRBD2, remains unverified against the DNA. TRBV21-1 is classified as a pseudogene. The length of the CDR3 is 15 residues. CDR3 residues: CASSKSGTSEETQYF. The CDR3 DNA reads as TGTGCCAGCAGCAAAAGTGGGACTAGTGAGGAGACCCAGTACTTC.

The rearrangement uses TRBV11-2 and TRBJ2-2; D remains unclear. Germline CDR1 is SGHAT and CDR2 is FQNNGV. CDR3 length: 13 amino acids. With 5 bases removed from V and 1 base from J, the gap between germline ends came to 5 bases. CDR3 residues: CASSPKNTGELFF. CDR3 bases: TGTGCCAGCAGCCCCAAGAACACCGGGGAGCTGTTTTTT.

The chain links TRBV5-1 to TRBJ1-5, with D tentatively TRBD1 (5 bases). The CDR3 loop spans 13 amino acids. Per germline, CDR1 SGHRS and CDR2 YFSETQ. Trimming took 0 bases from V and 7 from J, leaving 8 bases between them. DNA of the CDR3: TGCGCCAGCAGCTTGGTGGGGGGGCAGCCCCAGCATTTT. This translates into CASSLVGGQPQHF. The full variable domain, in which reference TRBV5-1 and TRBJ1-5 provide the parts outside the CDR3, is KAGVTQTPRYLIKTRGQQVTLSCSPISGHRSVSWYQQTPGQGLQFLFEYFSETQRNKGNFPGRFSGRQFSNSRSEMNVSTLELGDSALYLCASSLVGGQPQHFGDGTRLSIL.

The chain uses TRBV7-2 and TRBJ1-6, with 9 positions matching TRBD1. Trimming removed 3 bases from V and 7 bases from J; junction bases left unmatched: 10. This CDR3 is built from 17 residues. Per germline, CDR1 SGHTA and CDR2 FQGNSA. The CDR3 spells CASSLAPGTGRNSPLHF. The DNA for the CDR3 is TGTGCCAGCAGCTTGGCCCCTGGGACAGGGAGAAATTCACCCCTCCACTTT.

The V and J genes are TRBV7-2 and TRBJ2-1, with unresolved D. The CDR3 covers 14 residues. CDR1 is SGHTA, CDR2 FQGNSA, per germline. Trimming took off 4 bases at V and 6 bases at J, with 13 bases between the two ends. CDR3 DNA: TGTGCCAGCAGCTCCCCGCGTGGAGCCAATGAGCAGTTCTTC. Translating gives CASSSPRGANEQFF.

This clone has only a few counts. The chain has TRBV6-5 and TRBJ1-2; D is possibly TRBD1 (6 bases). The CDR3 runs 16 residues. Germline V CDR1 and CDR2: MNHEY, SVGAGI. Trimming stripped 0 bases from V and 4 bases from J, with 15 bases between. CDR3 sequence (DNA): TGTGCCAGCAGTTACTCTACAGGGCCAACTACCTATGGCTACACCTTC. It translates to CASSYSTGPTTYGYTF.

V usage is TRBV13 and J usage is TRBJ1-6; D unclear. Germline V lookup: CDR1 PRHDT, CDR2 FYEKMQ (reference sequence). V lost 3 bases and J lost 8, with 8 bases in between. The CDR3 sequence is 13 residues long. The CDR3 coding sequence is TGTGCCAGCAGCTTGGACTCATATTCACCCCTCCACTTT. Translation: CASSLDSYSPLHF.

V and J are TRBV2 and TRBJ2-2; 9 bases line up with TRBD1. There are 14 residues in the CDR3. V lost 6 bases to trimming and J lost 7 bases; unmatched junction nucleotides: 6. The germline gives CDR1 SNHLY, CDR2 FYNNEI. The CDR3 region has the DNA TGTGCCAGCAGGGGCGGGACAGGGTTCGGGGAGCTGTTTTTT. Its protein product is CASRGGTGFGELFF. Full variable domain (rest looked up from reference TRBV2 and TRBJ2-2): EPEVTQTPSHQVTQMGQEVILRCVPISNHLYFYWYRQILGQKVEFLVSFYNNEISEKSEIFDDQFSVERPDGSNFTLKIRSTKLEDSAMYFCASRGGTGFGELFFGEGSRLTVL.

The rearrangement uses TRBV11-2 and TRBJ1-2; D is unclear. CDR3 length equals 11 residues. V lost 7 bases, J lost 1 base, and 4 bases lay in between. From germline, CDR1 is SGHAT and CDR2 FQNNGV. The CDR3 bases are TGTGCCAGCACCAATAACTATGGCTACACCTTC. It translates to CASTNNYGYTF.

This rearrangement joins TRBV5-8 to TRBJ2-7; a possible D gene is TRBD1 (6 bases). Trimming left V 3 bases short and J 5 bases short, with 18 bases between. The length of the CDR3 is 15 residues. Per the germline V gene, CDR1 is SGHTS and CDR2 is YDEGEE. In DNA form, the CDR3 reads TGTGCCAGCAGCTCCCGACGCCTAGGGGACAACGAGCAGTACTTC. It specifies CASSSRRLGDNEQYF.

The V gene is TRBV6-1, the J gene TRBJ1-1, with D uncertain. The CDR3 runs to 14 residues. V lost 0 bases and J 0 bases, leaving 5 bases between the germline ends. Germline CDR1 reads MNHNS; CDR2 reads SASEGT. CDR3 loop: CASSEARVNTEAFF. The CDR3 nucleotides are TGTGCCAGCAGTGAAGCTCGGGTGAACACTGAAGCTTTCTTT.

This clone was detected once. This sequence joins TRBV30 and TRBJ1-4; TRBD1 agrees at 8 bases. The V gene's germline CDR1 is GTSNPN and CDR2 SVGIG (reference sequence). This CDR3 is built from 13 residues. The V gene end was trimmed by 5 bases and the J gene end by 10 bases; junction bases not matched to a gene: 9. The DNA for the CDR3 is TGTGCCTGGGGACAGGGCCGGGTGGGAAAACTGTTTTTT. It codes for CAWGQGRVGKLFF.

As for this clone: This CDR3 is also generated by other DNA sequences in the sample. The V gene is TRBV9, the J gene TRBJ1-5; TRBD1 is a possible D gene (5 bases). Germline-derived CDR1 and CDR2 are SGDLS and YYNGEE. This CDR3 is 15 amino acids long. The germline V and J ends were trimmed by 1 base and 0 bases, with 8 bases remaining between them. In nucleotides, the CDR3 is TGTGCCAGCAGCGTATCGGGGGGTAGCAATCAGCCCCAGCATTTT. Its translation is CASSVSGGSNQPQHF.

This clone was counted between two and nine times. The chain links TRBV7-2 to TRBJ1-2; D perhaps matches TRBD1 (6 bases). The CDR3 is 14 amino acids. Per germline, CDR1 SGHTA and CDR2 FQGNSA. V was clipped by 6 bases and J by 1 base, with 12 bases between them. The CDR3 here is CASRPNRDNYGYTF. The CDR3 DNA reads TGTGCCAGCAGACCCAACAGGGATAACTATGGCTACACCTTC.

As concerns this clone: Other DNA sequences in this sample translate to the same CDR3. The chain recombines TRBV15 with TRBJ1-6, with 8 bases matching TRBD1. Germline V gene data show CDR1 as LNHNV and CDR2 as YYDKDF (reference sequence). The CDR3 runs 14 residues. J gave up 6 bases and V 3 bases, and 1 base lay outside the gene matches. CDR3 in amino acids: CATSRDRVNSPLHF. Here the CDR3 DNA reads TGTGCCACCAGCAGGGACAGGGTTAATTCACCCCTCCACTTT.

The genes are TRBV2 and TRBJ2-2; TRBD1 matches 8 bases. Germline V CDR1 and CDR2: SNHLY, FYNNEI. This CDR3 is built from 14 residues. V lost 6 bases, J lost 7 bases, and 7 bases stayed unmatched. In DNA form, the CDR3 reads TGTGCCAGCAGGGGCAGGGGGCAGGGCGGGGAGCTGTTTTTT. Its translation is CASRGRGQGGELFF. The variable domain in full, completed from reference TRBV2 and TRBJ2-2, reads EPEVTQTPSHQVTQMGQEVILRCVPISNHLYFYWYRQILGQKVEFLVSFYNNEISEKSEIFDDQFSVERPDGSNFTLKIRSTKLEDSAMYFCASRGRGQGGELFFGEGSRLTVL.

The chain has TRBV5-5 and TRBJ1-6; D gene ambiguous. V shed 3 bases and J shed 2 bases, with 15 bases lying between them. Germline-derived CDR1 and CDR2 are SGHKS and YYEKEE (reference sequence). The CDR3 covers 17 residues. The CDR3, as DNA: TGTGCCAGCAGCTGGGCGAGGGCGGGGACCTATAATTCACCCCTCCACTTT. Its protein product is CASSWARAGTYNSPLHF.

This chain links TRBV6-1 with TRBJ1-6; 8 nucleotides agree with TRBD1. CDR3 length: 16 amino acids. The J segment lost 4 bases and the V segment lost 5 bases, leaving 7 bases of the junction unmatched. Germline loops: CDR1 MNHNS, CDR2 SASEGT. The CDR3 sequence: CASSQDWTGYNSPLHF. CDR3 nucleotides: TGTGCCAGCAGTCAAGATTGGACAGGGTATAATTCACCCCTCCACTTT.

The CDR3 nucleotides are TGTGCCAGCAGCTCGACAGACTATAATTCACCCCTCCACTTT. This encodes CASSSTDYNSPLHF. The chain joins TRBV5-6 to TRBJ1-6, with D perhaps TRBD1 (5 bases). V lost 3 bases and J 3 bases, leaving 7 bases between the germline ends. CDR3 size: 14 residues. Germline CDR1 is SGHDT and CDR2 is YYEEEE.